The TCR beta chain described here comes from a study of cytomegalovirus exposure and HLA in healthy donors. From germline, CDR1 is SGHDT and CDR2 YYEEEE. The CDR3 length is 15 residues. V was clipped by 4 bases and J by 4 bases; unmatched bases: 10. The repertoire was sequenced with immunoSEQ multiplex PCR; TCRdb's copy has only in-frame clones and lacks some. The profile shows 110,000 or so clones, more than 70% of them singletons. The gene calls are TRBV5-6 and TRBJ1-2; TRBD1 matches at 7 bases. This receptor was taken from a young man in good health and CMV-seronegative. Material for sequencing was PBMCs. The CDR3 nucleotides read TGTGCCAGCAGCAGTGGACAGGCGCGGACCTATGGCTACACCTTC. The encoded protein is CASSSGQARTYGYTF.